The present T cell receptor beta chain was sequenced within a study of blood T cell repertoires in COVID-19. Assay used: immunoSEQ multiplex PCR; TCRdb lists only in-frame clones, some missing. The data show roughly 200,000 clones, with approximately 86% seen just once and roughly 4% held by the top ten. The CDR3 contains 17 residues. In germline, CDR1 is LNHNV, CDR2 YYDKDF (reference sequence). Between the trimmed V and J ends, which lost 0 bases and 6 bases, there was a span of 17 bases. The rearrangement joins TRBV15 to TRBJ2-2, with D possibly matching TRBD2 (5 bases). Sequencing input: PBMCs or T cells enriched from blood (not recorded which). The receptor was derived from a woman aged 25 to 39 who had been exposed to COVID-19. The CDR3 DNA follows: TGTGCCACCAGCAGAGATATGGGCGGGCCGGTCGCCGGGGAGCTGTTTTTT. It encodes CATSRDMGGPVAGELFF.